The 26 T cell receptor beta chains listed next were all sequenced from one sample in a study of OX40 agonist ivuxolimab in advanced cancers. This table comes from immunoSEQ multiplex PCR, and its TCRdb copy is limited to in-frame clones, with some not included. Of about 82,000 clones in the sample, approximately 87% are singletons; the top ten hold about 0.8%. The sequenced sample was CD4+ or CD8+ T cells sorted from blood, obtained in a trial of the OX40 agonist ivuxolimab. The origin of the receptors is an adult with an advanced solid tumor such as melanoma, head and neck, liver or kidney cancer.

The chain has TRBV12-5 and TRBJ2-7; 11 positions agree with TRBD1. CDR3 length equals 14 residues. From germline, CDR1 is LGHNT and CDR2 FRNRAP. The V and J ends lost 6 bases and 6 bases, in that order; junction bases with no gene match: 7. CDR3 nucleotide sequence: TGTGCTAGTGGCACCCCGGGACAGGGGGGCGAGCAGTACTTC. Amino acids: CASGTPGQGGEQYF.

Worth noting for this clone: Additional DNA sequences in this sample encode the identical CDR3. The chain carries TRBV14 and TRBJ2-7; D gene ambiguous. Germline loops: CDR1 SGHDN, CDR2 FVKESK. The CDR3 is made up of 12 amino acids. Trimming cost V 0 bases and J 2 bases, with 2 bases left between them. For the CDR3, the DNA is TGTGCCAGCAGCCAAGATGCCTACGAGCAGTACTTC. This gives the protein CASSQDAYEQYF. Using reference TRBV14 and TRBJ2-7 for the parts outside the CDR3, the full variable domain is EAGVTQFPSHSVIEKGQTVTLRCDPISGHDNLYWYRRVMGKEIKFLLHFVKESKQDESGMPNNRFLAERTGGTYSTLKVQPAELEDSGVYFCASSQDAYEQYFGPGTRLTVT.

This clone was counted only a few times. The rearrangement joins TRBV14 to TRBJ2-5, with TRBD2 identical over 7 bases. CDR1 is SGHDN and CDR2 is FVKESK in the germline V gene. The CDR3 contains 16 residues. The ends lost 4 bases at V and 4 bases at J; junction bases unmatched: 12. The CDR3 region is CASSPPSRGVGETQYF. Here the CDR3 DNA reads TGTGCCAGCAGCCCACCCAGCCGGGGGGTCGGAGAGACCCAGTACTTC.

The J gene is TRBJ2-1, the V gene TRBV7-3; 9 bases line up with TRBD1. The V gene end was trimmed by 1 base and the J gene end by 6 bases; junction bases not matched to a gene: 4. CDR3 length: 15 residues. The germline V gene encodes CDR1 SGHTA and CDR2 FQGTGA. The CDR3 nucleotides read TGTGCCAGCAGCTTAATGGGACAGGGAAGCAATGAGCAGTTCTTC. It codes for CASSLMGQGSNEQFF.

The chain has TRBV5-8 and TRBJ1-1; D is undetermined. CDR1 and CDR2 (germline): SGHTS, YDEGEE. This CDR3 is 13 amino acids long. Deletions cut 1 base from V and 12 bases from J, with 16 bases between. CDR3 region: CASSLNGDFITFF. For the CDR3, the DNA is TGTGCCAGCAGCTTGAACGGCGACTTTATAACTTTCTTT.

The table lists this clone with a count of one. This chain connects TRBV4-1 to TRBJ2-7; tentative D call: TRBD1 (6 bases). Germline V gene data show CDR1 as MGHRA and CDR2 as YSYEKL. This CDR3 has 17 amino acids. The V and J ends lost 1 base and 0 bases respectively, with 16 bases between them. The CDR3 bases are TGCGCCAGCAGCCAAGCTCAGGGGAGTGGGGTCTCCTACGAGCAGTACTTC. It yields the protein CASSQAQGSGVSYEQYF.

This rearrangement joins TRBV7-9 to TRBJ1-6; the D gene is possibly TRBD1 (6 bases). Deletions cut 3 bases from V and 11 bases from J, with 20 bases between. The V gene's germline CDR1 is SEHNR and CDR2 FQNEAQ (reference sequence). The CDR3 length is 16 residues. CDR3 sequence reads: CASSFGGNPGRPPLHF. The CDR3 DNA reads TGTGCCAGCAGCTTCGGGGGCAATCCCGGGAGGCCACCCCTCCACTTT.

This chain connects TRBV30 to TRBJ1-6, with D hard to call. Germline CDR1 is GTSNPN and CDR2 is SVGIG (reference sequence). V was pared by 1 base and J by 6 bases, with 7 bases between. This CDR3 is built from 13 residues. The CDR3 protein is CAWSASFNSPLHF. The CDR3 DNA follows: TGTGCCTGGAGTGCGAGTTTTAATTCACCCCTCCACTTT.

The chain joins TRBV19 to TRBJ2-4; the D is unclear. Trimming removed 11 bases from V and 2 bases from J, with 25 bases in between. Germline V gene sequence: CDR1 LNHDA, CDR2 SQIVND (reference sequence). The CDR3 contains 17 residues. The CDR3: CACTKGGGVLTKNIQYF. In DNA form, the CDR3 reads TGTGCCTGTACTAAAGGTGGTGGAGTGTTGACCAAAAACATTCAGTACTTC. The whole variable domain, filled in from reference TRBV19 and TRBJ2-4, reads DGGITQSPKYLFRKEGQNVTLSCEQNLNHDAMYWYRQDPGQGLRLIYYSQIVNDFQKGDIAEGYSVSREKKESFPLTVTSAQKNPTAFYLCACTKGGGVLTKNIQYFGAGTRLSVL.

This rearrangement joins TRBV5-1 to TRBJ2-3; D tentatively fits TRBD1 or TRBD2 (6 bases each). The CDR3 loop spans 14 amino acids. Trimming left V 5 bases short and J 0 bases short, with 10 bases between. Germline loops: CDR1 SGHRS, CDR2 YFSETQ. Written as DNA, the CDR3 is TGCGCCAGCAGTGGGGGGACAAGCACAGATACGCAGTATTTT. This encodes CASSGGTSTDTQYF.

This clone is a singleton in its sample. The rearrangement joins TRBV11-1 to TRBJ2-7, with TRBD1 identical over 9 bases. V shed 3 bases and J 6 bases; nucleotides not matched to a gene: 3. Germline V gives CDR1 SGHAT, CDR2 FQDESV (reference sequence). The CDR3 contains 13 residues. The CDR3 loop is CASSLGTGFEQYF. CDR3 nucleotide sequence: TGTGCCAGCAGCTTGGGGACAGGGTTCGAGCAGTACTTC.

The V call is TRBV7-3, the J call TRBJ2-7; possible D gene TRBD2, 5 bases. The length of the CDR3 is 13 residues. V lost 3 bases and J lost 5, with 11 bases in between. Germline V gene sequence: CDR1 SGHTA, CDR2 FQGTGA. This CDR3 reads CASSFGLGDEQYF. The DNA for the CDR3 is TGTGCCAGCAGCTTCGGGCTGGGAGACGAGCAGTACTTC. The entire variable domain, with the rest obtained from reference TRBV7-3 and TRBJ2-7, is as follows: GAGVSQTPSNKVTEKGKYVELRCDPISGHTALYWYRQSLGQGPEFLIYFQGTGAADDSGLPNDRFFAVRPEGSVSTLKIQRTERGDSAVYLCASSFGLGDEQYFGPGTRLTVT.

The CDR3 protein is CASSRTYGRRGQLNSPLHF. The DNA for the CDR3 is TGTGCCAGCAGCCGAACCTACGGTAGAAGAGGACAGTTAAATTCACCCCTCCACTTT. This chain links TRBV5-8 with TRBJ1-6, with a tentative D call TRBD1 (6 bases). The ends were cut back, 4 bases at V and 7 bases at J, with 27 bases in the middle. This CDR3 region has 19 residues. The germline V gene encodes CDR1 SGHTS and CDR2 YDEGEE.

The chain combines TRBV5-4 with TRBJ2-1, with a weak D call TRBD1 (6 bases). The CDR3 totals 15 residues. Trimming took off 0 bases at V and 3 bases at J, with 10 bases between the two ends. CDR1 and CDR2 (germline): SGHNT, YYREEE (reference sequence). CDR3 bases: TGTGCCAGCAGCTTGGGAGGGGGTCGCTACAATGAGCAGTTCTTC. Protein sequence: CASSLGGGRYNEQFF.

This chain uses TRBV6-5 with TRBJ1-1; unclear D gene. The V and J ends lost 2 bases and 2 bases respectively, with 6 bases between them. Germline CDR1 is MNHEY and CDR2 is SVGAGI. CDR3 size: 13 residues. In nucleotides, the CDR3 is TGTGCCAGCAGTTACGGGCGAAACACTGAAGCTTTCTTT. This encodes CASSYGRNTEAFF.

J is TRBJ2-4 and V is TRBV19; a weak D match, TRBD2 (5 bases). The CDR3 loop spans 14 amino acids. Trimming left V 0 bases short and J 6 bases short, with 9 bases between. CDR1 is LNHDA, CDR2 SQIVND, per germline (reference sequence). CDR3 coding DNA: TGTGCCAGTAGTATAGATAGGGAGCCAAACATTCAGTACTTC. This sequence encodes CASSIDREPNIQYF.

V and J are TRBV27 and TRBJ2-7; D not certain. Germline assignment: CDR1 MNHEY and CDR2 SMNVEV (reference sequence). CDR3 size: 15 residues. V gave up 4 bases and J gave up 0 bases, with 13 bases separating them. CDR3 sequence (DNA): TGTGCCAGCAGTTCAATCGACGGTAACTCCTACGAGCAGTACTTC. Translated: CASSSIDGNSYEQYF.

The chain joins TRBV19 to TRBJ2-7, with D maybe TRBD1 (5 bases). Germline lookup yields CDR1 LNHDA and CDR2 SQIVND (reference sequence). This CDR3 comprises 14 residues. V lost 1 base and J lost 2, with 9 bases in between. This CDR3 is CASSIAPRAYEQYF. CDR3 DNA sequence: TGTGCCAGTAGTATAGCCCCCAGGGCCTACGAGCAGTACTTC.

V gene TRBV4-1 combines with J gene TRBJ2-2; 7 positions match TRBD2. After removal of 0 bases from V and 7 bases from J, the junction contained 5 bases not matched to a gene. The germline V gene encodes CDR1 MGHRA and CDR2 YSYEKL. The length of the CDR3 is 15 residues. CDR3 region: CASSQERAGHGELFF. CDR3 bases: TGCGCCAGCAGCCAAGAACGAGCGGGGCACGGGGAGCTGTTTTTT.

The chain links TRBV7-2 to TRBJ2-5; D unresolved. The CDR3 consists of 12 residues. The ends were cut back, 5 bases at V and 1 base at J, with 5 bases in the middle. The germline CDR1 and CDR2 sequences are SGHTA and FQGNSA. DNA for the CDR3: TGTGCCAGCAGCCCCCTCCAAGAGACCCAGTACTTC. This gives the protein CASSPLQETQYF.

There are a few counts of this clone. This chain links TRBV5-4 with TRBJ1-1, with a weak D call TRBD1 (6 bases). V lost 0 bases and J 1 base, leaving 10 bases between the germline ends. CDR3 length equals 15 residues. Germline V gives CDR1 SGHNT, CDR2 YYREEE (reference sequence). The CDR3 loop is CASSLVQGRNTEAFF. CDR3 nucleotide sequence: TGTGCCAGCAGCTTGGTTCAGGGGAGGAACACTGAAGCTTTCTTT.

The chain combines TRBV30 with TRBJ2-1; 9 bases line up with TRBD2. CDR3 length: 14 residues. Germline lookup yields CDR1 GTSNPN and CDR2 SVGIG (reference sequence). The junction had 2 bases not matched to a gene; V was cut back by 3 bases and J by 2 bases. The CDR3 region is CAWRLAGPYNEQFF. The CDR3 DNA reads as TGTGCCTGGAGACTAGCGGGTCCCTACAATGAGCAGTTCTTC. Filled out from reference TRBV30 and TRBJ2-1, the complete variable domain reads SQTIHQWPATLVQPVGSPLSLECTVEGTSNPNLYWYRQAAGRGLQLLFYSVGIGQISSEVPQNLSASRPQDRQFILSSKKLLLSDSGFYLCAWRLAGPYNEQFFGPGTRLTVL.

This clone was observed a single time. This rearrangement joins TRBV7-2 to TRBJ1-1; the match to TRBD1 covers 7 bases. CDR3 length: 14 residues. V gave up 4 bases and J gave up 1 base; unmatched junction bases: 3. Looked up from germline, CDR1 is SGHTA and CDR2 is FQGNSA. The CDR3 region has the DNA TGTGCCAGCAGCTCTCGGGACAGGAACACTGAAGCTTTCTTT. Translated: CASSSRDRNTEAFF.

This chain uses TRBV18 with TRBJ2-3; 7 nucleotides match TRBD1. The CDR3 covers 15 residues. From germline, CDR1 is KGHSH and CDR2 LQKENI. The ends lost 6 bases at V and 1 base at J; junction bases unmatched: 7. In DNA, the CDR3 is TGTGCCAGCTCCCAAGGACAGGTTGGCACAGATACGCAGTATTTT. Amino acid sequence: CASSQGQVGTDTQYF.

The chain uses TRBV10-3 and TRBJ2-5, with D possibly matching TRBD2 (6 bases). Trimming took 2 bases from V and 1 from J, leaving 14 bases between them. Per the germline V gene, CDR1 is ENHRY and CDR2 is SYGVKD. The CDR3 is made up of 16 amino acids. CDR3 in DNA: TGTGCCATCAGTGAGAATACGCTGGGGGGCCAAGAGACCCAGTACTTC. It is translated as CAISENTLGGQETQYF.

The chain is built from TRBV5-6 and TRBJ2-5; possibly TRBD1 or TRBD2 for D (5 bases each). Germline V gives CDR1 SGHDT, CDR2 YYEEEE. Trimming stripped 4 bases from V and 1 base from J, with 17 bases between. The CDR3 contains 16 residues. Here the CDR3 DNA reads TGTGCCAGCAGCAAGCAACCGGGACGGAGCCAAGAGACCCAGTACTTC. It codes for CASSKQPGRSQETQYF.